A single T cell receptor (beta chain) is shown here with its context. This entry belongs to a study of blood T cell repertoires in COVID-19. Study background: The samples span acute and convalescent COVID-19 from the United States, Italy and Spain. The analysed material was cDNA or gDNA that came from T cells, B-cell-depleted T cells, or PBMCs.

Germline CDR1 SGHNT, CDR2 YENEEA. V shed 5 bases, J shed 4 bases, and the junction held 8 bases outside the gene matches. This CDR3 has 17 residues. The data were produced by immunoSEQ multiplex PCR, yet TCRdb's version contains in-frame clones alone and is incomplete. The sample has around 260,000 clones; about 93% are singletons. Recruits, aged about 18 to 95 years, lived in about two dozen US areas. Cohort assignment relied on participant-reported clinical history. Specimen: PBMCs or T cells enriched from blood (not recorded which). This TCR derives from a woman aged 25 to 45 who had recovered from COVID-19. This rearrangement joins TRBV11-3 to TRBJ2-1; TRBD2 agrees at 13 bases. The DNA for the CDR3 is TGTGCCAGCAGCCTACATGGGACTAGCGGGATTTACAATGAGCAGTTCTTC. Amino acid sequence: CASSLHGTSGIYNEQFF. The whole variable domain, remainder taken from reference TRBV11-3 and TRBJ2-1, is EAGVVQSPRYKIIEKKQPVAFWCNPISGHNTLYWYLQNLGQGPELLIRYENEEAVDDSQLPKDRFSAERLKGVDSTLKIQPAELGDSAVYLCASSLHGTSGIYNEQFFGPGTRLTVL.